This TCR beta chain was captured in a study of read filtering for tumor transcriptome and immune sequencing. Study details: Under 10 patients were R-ISS I, about 16 were R-ISS II, 7 were R-ISS III. Whole-transcriptome libraries were prepared after DNase treatment. Findings and caveats of the study: Single-read clonotypes: roughly 81% of IR-seq clonotypes (roughly 4% of reads), around three quarters of RNA-seq clonotypes (nearly 45% of reads).

Bone marrow was sampled from every patient at the time of active disease. This clonotype was found many times. What it binds is unknown. This library used around 0.4 ug RNA and molecular barcoded adaptors spanning alpha/delta and beta/gamma chains. One entry per CDR3 protein, called by TCRdb with MiXCR from the reads. In the table there are 42,000 or so distinct CDR3 sequences, roughly 13% of which are singletons. The CDR3 runs 17 residues. Trimming at V came to 6 bases and at J to 0 bases, leaving 6 bases not matched to a gene. Germline V gene data show CDR1 as LGHDT and CDR2 as YNNKEL (reference sequence).

The receptor's source is a donor at least 40 years old with multiple myeloma. The gene calls are TRBV3-1 and TRBJ2-1; TRBD2 matches 12 bases. Sequencing was done on a sample of a population of CD138-negative cells sorted from bone marrow. CDR3 sequence reads: CASRVGLAGSSYNEQFF. As DNA, the CDR3 is TGTGCCAGCAGGGTGGGACTAGCGGGTAGCTCCTACAATGAGCAGTTCTTC.